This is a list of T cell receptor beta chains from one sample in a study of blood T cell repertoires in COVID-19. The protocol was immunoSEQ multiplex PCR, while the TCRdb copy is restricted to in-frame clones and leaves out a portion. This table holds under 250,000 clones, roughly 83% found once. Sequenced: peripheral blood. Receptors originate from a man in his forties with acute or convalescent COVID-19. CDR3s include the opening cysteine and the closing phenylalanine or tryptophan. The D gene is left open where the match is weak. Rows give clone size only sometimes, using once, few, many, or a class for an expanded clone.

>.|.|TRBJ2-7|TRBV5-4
CASSPFGGPSYEQYF
TGTGCCAGCAGCCCTTTCGGGGGACCCTCCTACGAGCAGTACTTC
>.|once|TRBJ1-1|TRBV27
CASRIGGGLASEAFF
TGTGCCAGCAGAATTGGGGGGGGGCTCGCCTCTGAAGCTTTCTTT
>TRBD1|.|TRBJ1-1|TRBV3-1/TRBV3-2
CASSPDRVGGTEAFF
TGTGCCAGCAGCCCCGACAGGGTGGGTGGCACTGAAGCTTTCTTT
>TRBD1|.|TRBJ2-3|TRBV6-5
CASKSRQGETDTQYF
TGTGCCAGCAAATCAAGACAGGGCGAGACAGATACGCAGTATTTT
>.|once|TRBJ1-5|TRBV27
CASSLGAYSNQPQHF
TGTGCCAGCAGTTTAGGGGCTTATAGCAATCAGCCCCAGCATTTT
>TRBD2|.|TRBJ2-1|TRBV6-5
CASSSSGIRNEQFF
TGTGCCAGCAGTAGCAGCGGGATAAGGAATGAGCAGTTCTTC
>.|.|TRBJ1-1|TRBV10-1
CASSETGRTEAFF
TGCGCCAGCAGTGAGACAGGGAGAACTGAAGCTTTCTTT
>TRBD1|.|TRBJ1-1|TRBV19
CASSIMFGQGHSEAFF
TGTGCCAGTAGTATCATGTTTGGACAGGGACATTCTGAAGCTTTCTTT
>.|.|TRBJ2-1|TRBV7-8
CASSLGGKWEQFF
TGTGCCAGCAGCTTAGGAGGTAAATGGGAGCAGTTCTTC
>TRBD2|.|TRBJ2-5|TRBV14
CASSPIGTIQETQYF
TGTGCCAGCAGTCCCATTGGGACTATCCAAGAGACCCAGTACTTC
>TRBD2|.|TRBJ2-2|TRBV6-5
CATGTSVRELFF
TGTGCCACCGGGACTAGCGTTAGGGAGCTGTTTTTT
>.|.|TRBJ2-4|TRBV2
CASTVQGSPGDIQYF
TGTGCCAGCACTGTACAGGGTTCTCCTGGGGACATTCAGTACTTC
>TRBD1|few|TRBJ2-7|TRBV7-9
CASSPWGQGEIHEQYF
TGTGCCAGCAGCCCCTGGGGACAGGGTGAAATCCACGAGCAGTACTTC
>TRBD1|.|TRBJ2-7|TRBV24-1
CATRPGQAVTYEQYF
TGTGCCACCAGGCCGGGACAGGCCGTGACCTACGAGCAGTACTTC
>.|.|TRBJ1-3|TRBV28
CASSLPDRTSGNTIYF
TGTGCCAGCAGTTTACCCGACAGGACCTCTGGAAACACCATATATTTT
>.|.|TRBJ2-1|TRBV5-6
CASSPVRASSLRKGQFF
TGTGCCAGCAGTCCGGTGAGGGCTTCCAGTCTTCGCAAGGGACAGTTCTTC
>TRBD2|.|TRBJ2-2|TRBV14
CASSRTSGRNTGELFF
TGTGCCAGCAGCCGCACTAGCGGGAGGAACACCGGGGAGCTGTTTTTT
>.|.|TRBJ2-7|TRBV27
CASSGGALTYEQYF
TGTGCCAGCAGTGGGGGGGCTTTAACCTACGAGCAGTACTTC
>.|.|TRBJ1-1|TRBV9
CASSVGSRTEAFF
TGTGCCAGCAGCGTAGGATCGCGGACTGAAGCTTTCTTT
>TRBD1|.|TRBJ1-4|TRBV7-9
CASSAGQLATNEKLFF
TGTGCCAGCAGCGCGGGACAGCTTGCAACTAATGAAAAACTGTTTTTT
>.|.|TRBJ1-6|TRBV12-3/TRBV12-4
CASSPPPGSLHF
TGTGCCAGCAGTCCTCCCCCTGGGAGCCTCCACTTT
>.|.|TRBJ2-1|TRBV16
CASSQLSRNEQFF
TGTGCCAGCAGCCAATTATCCCGGAATGAGCAGTTCTTC
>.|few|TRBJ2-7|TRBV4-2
CASSQLFTGQSVDEQYF
TGTGCCAGCAGCCAACTGTTTACTGGACAGTCGGTGGACGAGCAGTACTTC
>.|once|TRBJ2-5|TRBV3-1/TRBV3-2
CASSQSVQGETQYF
TGTGCCAGCAGCCAATCGGTTCAGGGAGAGACCCAGTACTTC
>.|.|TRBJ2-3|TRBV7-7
CASSLAGGTDTQYF
TGTGCCAGCAGCTTAGCGGGAGGCACAGATACGCAGTATTTT
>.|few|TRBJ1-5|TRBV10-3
CAISAGLEQPQHF
TGTGCCATCAGTGCAGGGTTGGAACAGCCCCAGCATTTT
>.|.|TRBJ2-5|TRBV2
CASSEALRETQYF
TGTGCCAGCAGTGAAGCGCTCCGGGAGACCCAGTACTTC
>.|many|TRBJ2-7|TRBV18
CASSPDSNYEQYF
TGTGCCAGCTCACCCGACAGTAACTACGAGCAGTACTTC
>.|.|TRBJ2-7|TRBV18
CASSPAGMYEQYF
TGTGCCAGCTCACCGGCGGGGATGTACGAGCAGTACTTC
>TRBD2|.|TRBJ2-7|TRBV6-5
CASTGTWEGVGRDF
TGTGCCAGCACGGGGACGTGGGAGGGTGTCGGAAGGGACTTC
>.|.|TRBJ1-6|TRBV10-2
CASSESFRAGPSSPLHF
TGCGCCAGCAGTGAGTCTTTTCGGGCGGGTCCTAGTTCACCCCTCCACTTT
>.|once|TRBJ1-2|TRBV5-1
CASSLGPVLVPNYGYTF
TGCGCCAGCAGCTTGGGTCCGGTTTTAGTTCCTAACTATGGCTACACCTTC
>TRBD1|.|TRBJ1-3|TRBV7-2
CASSATGGAGNTIYF
TGTGCCAGCAGCGCCACAGGGGGCGCCGGAAACACCATATATTTT
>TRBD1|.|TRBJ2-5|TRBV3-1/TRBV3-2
CASSQEDRGKTQYF
TGTGCCAGCAGCCAAGAGGACAGGGGAAAGACCCAGTACTTC
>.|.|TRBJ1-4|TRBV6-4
CASSPQGRGEKLFF
TGTGCCAGCAGTCCCCAGGGGCGAGGGGAAAAACTGTTTTTT
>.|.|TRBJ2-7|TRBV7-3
CASRKDTELSEQYF
TGTGCCAGCAGAAAGGACACGGAATTGTCAGAGCAGTACTTC
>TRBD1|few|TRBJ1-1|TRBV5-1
CASSPRTGAADTEAFF
TGCGCCAGCAGCCCACGGACAGGGGCAGCAGACACTGAAGCTTTCTTT
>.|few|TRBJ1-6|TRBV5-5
CASSLDGGRSPLHF
TGTGCCAGCAGCTTGGACGGGGGACGCTCACCCCTCCACTTT
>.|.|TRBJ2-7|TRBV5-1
CASSTGQIYEQYF
TGCGCCAGCAGTACCGGACAGATCTACGAGCAGTACTTC
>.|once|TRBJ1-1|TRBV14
CASSQELGRAFF
TGTGCCAGCAGCCAAGAGTTGGGCCGAGCTTTCTTT
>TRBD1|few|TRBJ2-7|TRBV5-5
CASSLWGTALTYEQYF
TGTGCCAGCAGCTTGTGGGGGACAGCCCTTACCTACGAGCAGTACTTC
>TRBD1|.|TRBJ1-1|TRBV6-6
CASSSPGTEGIEAFF
TGTGCCAGCAGTTCCCCGGGGACAGAGGGCATTGAAGCTTTCTTT